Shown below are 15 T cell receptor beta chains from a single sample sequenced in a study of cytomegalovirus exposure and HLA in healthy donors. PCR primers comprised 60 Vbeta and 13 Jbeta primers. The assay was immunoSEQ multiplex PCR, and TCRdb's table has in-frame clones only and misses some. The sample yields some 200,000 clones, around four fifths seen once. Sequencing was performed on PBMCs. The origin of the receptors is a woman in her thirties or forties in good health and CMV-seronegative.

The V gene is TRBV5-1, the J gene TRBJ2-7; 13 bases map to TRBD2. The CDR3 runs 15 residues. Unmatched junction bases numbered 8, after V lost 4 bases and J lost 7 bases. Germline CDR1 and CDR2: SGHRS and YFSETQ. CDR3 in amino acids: CASSGTSGRASEQYF. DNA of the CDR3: TGCGCCAGCAGCGGTACTAGCGGGAGGGCCAGTGAGCAGTACTTC.

This CDR3 reads CSVEVLAGVWGGQFF. The CDR3 DNA reads as TGCAGCGTTGAGGTCCTAGCGGGAGTTTGGGGAGGGCAGTTCTTC. V is TRBV29-1 and J is TRBJ2-1; TRBD2 aligns across 10 bases. The V segment lost 3 bases and the J segment 12 bases; nucleotides outside the gene matches: 14. CDR1 is SQVTM, CDR2 ANQGSEA, per germline. The CDR3 has 15 residues.

Here the CDR3 reads CASSPGQAEYYGYTF. The CDR3 nucleotides are TGTGCCAGCAGTCCGGGACAGGCTGAGTACTATGGCTACACCTTC. The genes are TRBV27 and TRBJ1-2, with 8 bases that match TRBD1. The CDR3 totals 15 residues. Germline CDR1 MNHEY, CDR2 SMNVEV (reference sequence). V trimming: 5 bases; J trimming: 3 bases; junction bases outside the gene matches: 8.

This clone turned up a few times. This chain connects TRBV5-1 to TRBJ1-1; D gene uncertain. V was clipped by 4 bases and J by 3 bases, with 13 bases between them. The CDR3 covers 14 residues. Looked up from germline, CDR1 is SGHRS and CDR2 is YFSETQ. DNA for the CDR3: TGCGCCAGCAGCGGTCCCCCCCGAGACACTGAAGCTTTCTTT. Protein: CASSGPPRDTEAFF.

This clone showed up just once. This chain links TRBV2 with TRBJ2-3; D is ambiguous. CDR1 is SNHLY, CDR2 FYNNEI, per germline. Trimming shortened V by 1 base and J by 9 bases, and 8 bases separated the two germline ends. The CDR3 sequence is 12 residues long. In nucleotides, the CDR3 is TGTGCCAGCAGTGAAGACACCTTAACGCAGTATTTT. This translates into CASSEDTLTQYF.

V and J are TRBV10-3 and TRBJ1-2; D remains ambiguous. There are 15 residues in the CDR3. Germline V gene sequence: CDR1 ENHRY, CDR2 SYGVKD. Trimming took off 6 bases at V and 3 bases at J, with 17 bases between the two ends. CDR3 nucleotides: TGTGCCATCAGAAGATCCGAGGGTCTGGACTATGGCTACACCTTC. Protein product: CAIRRSEGLDYGYTF.

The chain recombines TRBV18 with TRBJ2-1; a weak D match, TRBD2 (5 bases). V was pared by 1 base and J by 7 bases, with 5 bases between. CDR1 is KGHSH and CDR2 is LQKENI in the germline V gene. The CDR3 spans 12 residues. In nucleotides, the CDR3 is TGTGCCAGCTCACCACTAGCGAATGAGCAGTTCTTC. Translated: CASSPLANEQFF.

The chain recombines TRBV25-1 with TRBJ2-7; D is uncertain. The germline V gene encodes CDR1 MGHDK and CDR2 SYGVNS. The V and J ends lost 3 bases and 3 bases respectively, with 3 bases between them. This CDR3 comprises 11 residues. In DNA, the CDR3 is TGTGCCAGCAGTGATAGCTACGAGCAGTACTTC. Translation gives CASSDSYEQYF.

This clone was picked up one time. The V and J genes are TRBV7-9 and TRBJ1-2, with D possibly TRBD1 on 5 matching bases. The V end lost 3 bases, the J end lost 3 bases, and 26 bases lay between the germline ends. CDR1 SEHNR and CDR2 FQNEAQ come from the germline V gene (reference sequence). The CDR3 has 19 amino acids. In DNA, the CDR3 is TGTGCCAGCAGCTTGGAGGGCATTTTGGGGGGTTCCTGGGACTATGGCTACACCTTC. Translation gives CASSLEGILGGSWDYGYTF.

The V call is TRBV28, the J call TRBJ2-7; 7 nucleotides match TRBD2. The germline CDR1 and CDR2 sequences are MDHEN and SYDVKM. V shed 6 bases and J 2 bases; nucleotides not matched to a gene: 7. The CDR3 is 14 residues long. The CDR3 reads CASSSPGTTYEQYF. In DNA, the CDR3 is TGTGCCAGCAGCTCTCCGGGGACTACCTACGAGCAGTACTTC.

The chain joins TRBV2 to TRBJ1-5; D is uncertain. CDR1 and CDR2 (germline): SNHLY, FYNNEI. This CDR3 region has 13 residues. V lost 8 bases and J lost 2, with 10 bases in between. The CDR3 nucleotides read TGTGCCAGCCTTGGCCCAGGCAATCAGCCCCAGCATTTT. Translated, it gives CASLGPGNQPQHF.

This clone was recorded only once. The CDR3 spells CASSGLAGGYNEQFF. The CDR3 DNA sequence: TGTGCCAGCAGTGGACTAGCGGGAGGATACAATGAGCAGTTCTTC. The chain combines TRBV27 with TRBJ2-1; 14 bases are a match to TRBD2. With V trimmed by 5 bases and J by 4 bases, 1 base remained unmatched. Germline CDR1 MNHEY, CDR2 SMNVEV (reference sequence). This CDR3 is built from 15 residues.

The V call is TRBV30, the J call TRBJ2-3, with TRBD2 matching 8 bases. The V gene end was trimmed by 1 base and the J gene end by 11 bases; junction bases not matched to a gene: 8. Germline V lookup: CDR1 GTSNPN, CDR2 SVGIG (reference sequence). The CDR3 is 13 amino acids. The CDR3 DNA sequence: TGTGCCTGGAGTGATCTTAGCAGCGGGGGGCAGTATTTT. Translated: CAWSDLSSGGQYF.

The CDR3 DNA is TGTGCCAGTCTGCCATGGGGGCGGGACAGCAGAGATTATGGCTACACCTTC. Amino acids: CASLPWGRDSRDYGYTF. This chain joins TRBV27 and TRBJ1-2; 7 nucleotides agree with TRBD1. Germline CDR1 MNHEY, CDR2 SMNVEV (reference sequence). V lost 9 bases and J lost 5; bases outside the gene matches: 21. The CDR3 is 17 residues long.

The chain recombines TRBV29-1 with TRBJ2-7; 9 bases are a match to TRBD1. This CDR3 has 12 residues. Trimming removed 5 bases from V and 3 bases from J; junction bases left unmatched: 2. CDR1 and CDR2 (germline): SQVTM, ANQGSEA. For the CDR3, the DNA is TGCAGCGTTAGGGGACAGGGCTACGAGCAGTACTTC. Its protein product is CSVRGQGYEQYF.